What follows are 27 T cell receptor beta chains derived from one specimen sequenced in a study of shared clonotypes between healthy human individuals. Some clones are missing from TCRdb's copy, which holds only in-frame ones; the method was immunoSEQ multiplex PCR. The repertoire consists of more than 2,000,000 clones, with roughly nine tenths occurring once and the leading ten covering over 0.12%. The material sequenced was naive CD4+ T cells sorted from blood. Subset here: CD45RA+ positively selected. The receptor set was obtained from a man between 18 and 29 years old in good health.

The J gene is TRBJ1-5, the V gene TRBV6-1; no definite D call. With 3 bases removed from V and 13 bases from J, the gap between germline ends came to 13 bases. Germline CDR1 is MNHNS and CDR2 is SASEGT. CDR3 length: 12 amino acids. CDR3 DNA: TGTGCCAGCAGTGATCCCCCCGGCCTTCAGCATTTT. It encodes CASSDPPGLQHF.

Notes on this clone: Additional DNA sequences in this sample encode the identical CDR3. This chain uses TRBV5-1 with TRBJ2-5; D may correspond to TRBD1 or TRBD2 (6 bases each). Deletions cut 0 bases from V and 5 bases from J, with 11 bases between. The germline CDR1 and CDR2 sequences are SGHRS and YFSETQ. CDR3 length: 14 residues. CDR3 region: CASSLVGGLETQYF. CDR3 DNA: TGCGCCAGCAGCTTGGTTGGGGGGCTGGAGACCCAGTACTTC.

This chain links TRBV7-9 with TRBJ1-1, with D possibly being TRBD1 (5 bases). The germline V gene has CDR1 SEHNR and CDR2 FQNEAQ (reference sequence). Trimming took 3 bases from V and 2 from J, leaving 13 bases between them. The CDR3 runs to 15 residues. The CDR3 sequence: CASSFQGFGNTEAFF. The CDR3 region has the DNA TGTGCCAGCAGCTTTCAGGGCTTCGGTAACACTGAAGCTTTCTTT.

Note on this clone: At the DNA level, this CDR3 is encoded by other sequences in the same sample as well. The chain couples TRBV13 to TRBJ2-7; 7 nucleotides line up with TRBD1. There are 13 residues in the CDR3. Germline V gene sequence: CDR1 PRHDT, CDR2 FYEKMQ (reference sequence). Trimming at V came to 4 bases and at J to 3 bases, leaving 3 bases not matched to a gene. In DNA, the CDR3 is TGTGCCAGCAGCTGGCGACAGGGCTACGAGCAGTACTTC. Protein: CASSWRQGYEQYF.

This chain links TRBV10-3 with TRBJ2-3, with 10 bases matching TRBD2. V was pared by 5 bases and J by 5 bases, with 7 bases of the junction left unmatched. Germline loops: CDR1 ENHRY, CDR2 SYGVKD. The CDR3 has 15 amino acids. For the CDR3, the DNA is TGTGCCATCAGTTCCGGGACTAGCGTGGGAGATACGCAGTATTTT. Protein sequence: CAISSGTSVGDTQYF.

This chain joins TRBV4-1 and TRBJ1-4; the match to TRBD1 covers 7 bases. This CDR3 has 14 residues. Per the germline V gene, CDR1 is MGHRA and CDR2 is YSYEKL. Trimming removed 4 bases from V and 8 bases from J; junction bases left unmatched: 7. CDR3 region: CASSPTGVLEKLFF. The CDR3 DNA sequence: TGCGCCAGCAGCCCTACAGGGGTTTTGGAAAAACTGTTTTTT.

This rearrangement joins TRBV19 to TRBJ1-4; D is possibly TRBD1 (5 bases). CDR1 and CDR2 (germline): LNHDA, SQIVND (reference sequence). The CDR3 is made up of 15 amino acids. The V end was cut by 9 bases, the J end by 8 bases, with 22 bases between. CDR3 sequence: CASRNPRERMEKLFF. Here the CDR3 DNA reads TGTGCCAGCCGAAACCCCAGGGAGCGGATGGAAAAACTGTTTTTT.

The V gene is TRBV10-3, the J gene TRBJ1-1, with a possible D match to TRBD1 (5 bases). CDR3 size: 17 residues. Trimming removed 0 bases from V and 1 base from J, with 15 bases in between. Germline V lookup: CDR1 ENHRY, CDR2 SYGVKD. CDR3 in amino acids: CAISESGVARGNTEAFF. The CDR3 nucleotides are TGTGCCATCAGTGAGTCGGGGGTAGCTCGTGGGAACACTGAAGCTTTCTTT.

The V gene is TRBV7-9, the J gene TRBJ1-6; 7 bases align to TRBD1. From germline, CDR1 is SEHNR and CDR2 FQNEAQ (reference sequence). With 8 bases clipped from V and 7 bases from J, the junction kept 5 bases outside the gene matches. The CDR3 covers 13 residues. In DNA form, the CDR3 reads TGTGCCAGCCGGGACAGCAAAAATTCACCCCTCCACTTT. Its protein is CASRDSKNSPLHF.

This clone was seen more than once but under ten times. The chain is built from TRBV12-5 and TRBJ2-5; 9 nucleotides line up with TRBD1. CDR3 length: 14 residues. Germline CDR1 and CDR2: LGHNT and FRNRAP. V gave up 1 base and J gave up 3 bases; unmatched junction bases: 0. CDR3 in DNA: TGTGCTAGTGGTTTGGGGACAGGGGAAGAGACCCAGTACTTC. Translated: CASGLGTGEETQYF.

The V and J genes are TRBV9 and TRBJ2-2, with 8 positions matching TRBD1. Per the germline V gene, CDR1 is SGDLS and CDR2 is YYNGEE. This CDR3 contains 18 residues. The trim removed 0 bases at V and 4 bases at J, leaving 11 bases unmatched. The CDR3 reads CASSVGPGGAVVTGELFF. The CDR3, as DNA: TGTGCCAGCAGCGTAGGCCCAGGGGGCGCCGTAGTCACCGGGGAGCTGTTTTTT.

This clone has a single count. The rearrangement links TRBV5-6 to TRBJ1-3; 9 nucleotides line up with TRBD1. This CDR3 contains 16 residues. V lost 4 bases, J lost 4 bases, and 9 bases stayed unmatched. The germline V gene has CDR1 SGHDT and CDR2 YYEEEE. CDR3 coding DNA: TGTGCCAGCAGCCTCACGACAGGGGGAGGAGGAAACACCATATATTTT. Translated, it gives CASSLTTGGGGNTIYF. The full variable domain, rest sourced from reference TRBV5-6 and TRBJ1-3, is DAGVTQSPTHLIKTRGQQVTLRCSPKSGHDTVSWYQQALGQGPQFIFQYYEEEERQRGNFPDRFSGHQFPNYSSELNVNALLLGDSALYLCASSLTTGGGGNTIYFGEGSWLTVV.

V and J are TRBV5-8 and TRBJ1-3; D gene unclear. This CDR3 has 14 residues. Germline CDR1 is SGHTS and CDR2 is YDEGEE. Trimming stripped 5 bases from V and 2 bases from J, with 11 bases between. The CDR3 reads CASSYWAAGNTIYF. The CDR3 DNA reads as TGTGCCAGCAGTTACTGGGCGGCTGGAAACACCATATATTTT.

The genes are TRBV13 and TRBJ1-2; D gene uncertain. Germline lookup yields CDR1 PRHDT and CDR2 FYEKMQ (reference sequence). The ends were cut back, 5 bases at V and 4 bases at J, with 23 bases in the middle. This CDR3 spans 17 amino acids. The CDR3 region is CASSTAGKAGSIYGYTF. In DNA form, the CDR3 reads TGTGCCAGCAGCACCGCGGGGAAGGCCGGAAGTATCTATGGCTACACCTTC.

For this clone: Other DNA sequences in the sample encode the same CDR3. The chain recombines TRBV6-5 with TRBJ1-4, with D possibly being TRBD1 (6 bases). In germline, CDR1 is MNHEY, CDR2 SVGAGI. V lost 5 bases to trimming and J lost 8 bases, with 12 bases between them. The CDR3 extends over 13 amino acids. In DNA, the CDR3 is TGTGCCAGCAGTCCAGGGGAAAGAGAAAAACTGTTTTTT. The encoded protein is CASSPGEREKLFF.

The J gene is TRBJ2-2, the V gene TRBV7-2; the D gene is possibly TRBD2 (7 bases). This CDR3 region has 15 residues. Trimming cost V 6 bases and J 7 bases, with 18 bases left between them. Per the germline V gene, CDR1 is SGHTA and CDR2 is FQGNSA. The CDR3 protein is CASRTDRSGIGELFF. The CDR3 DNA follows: TGTGCCAGCAGAACGGACAGAAGCGGGATCGGGGAGCTGTTTTTT. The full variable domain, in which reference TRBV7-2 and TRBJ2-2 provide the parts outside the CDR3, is GAGVSQSPSNKVTEKGKDVELRCDPISGHTALYWYRQSLGQGLEFLIYFQGNSAPDKSGLPSDRFSAERTGGSVSTLTIQRTQQEDSAVYLCASRTDRSGIGELFFGEGSRLTVL.

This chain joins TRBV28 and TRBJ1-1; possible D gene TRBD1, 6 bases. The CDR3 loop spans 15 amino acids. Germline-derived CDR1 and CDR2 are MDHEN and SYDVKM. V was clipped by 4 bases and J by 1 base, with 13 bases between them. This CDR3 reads CASSYPGVANTEAFF. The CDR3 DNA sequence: TGTGCCAGCAGTTATCCAGGGGTGGCGAACACTGAAGCTTTCTTT.

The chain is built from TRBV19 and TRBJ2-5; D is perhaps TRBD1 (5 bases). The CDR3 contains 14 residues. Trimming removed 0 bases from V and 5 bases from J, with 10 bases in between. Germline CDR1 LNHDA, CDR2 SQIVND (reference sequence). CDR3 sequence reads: CASSIDTRVETQYF. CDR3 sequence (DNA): TGTGCCAGTAGTATAGATACCAGGGTTGAGACCCAGTACTTC.

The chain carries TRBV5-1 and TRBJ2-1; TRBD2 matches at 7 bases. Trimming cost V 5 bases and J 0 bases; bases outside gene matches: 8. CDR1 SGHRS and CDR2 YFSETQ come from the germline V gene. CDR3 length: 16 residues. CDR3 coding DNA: TGCGCCAGCAGAACCACCGGGACTAACTCCTACAATGAGCAGTTCTTC. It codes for CASRTTGTNSYNEQFF. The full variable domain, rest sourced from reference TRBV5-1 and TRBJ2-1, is KAGVTQTPRYLIKTRGQQVTLSCSPISGHRSVSWYQQTPGQGLQFLFEYFSETQRNKGNFPGRFSGRQFSNSRSEMNVSTLELGDSALYLCASRTTGTNSYNEQFFGPGTRLTVL.

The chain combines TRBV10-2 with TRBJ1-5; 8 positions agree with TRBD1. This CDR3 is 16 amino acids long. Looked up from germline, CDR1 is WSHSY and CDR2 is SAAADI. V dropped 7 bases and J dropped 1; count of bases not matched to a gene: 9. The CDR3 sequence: CASNGQGGRSNQPQHF. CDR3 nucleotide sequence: TGCGCCAGCAACGGACAGGGAGGGAGGAGCAATCAGCCCCAGCATTTT.

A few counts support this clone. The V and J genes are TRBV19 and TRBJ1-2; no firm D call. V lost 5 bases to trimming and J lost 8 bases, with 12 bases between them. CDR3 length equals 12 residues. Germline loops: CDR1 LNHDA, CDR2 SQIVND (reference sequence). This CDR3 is CASSLREGGYTF. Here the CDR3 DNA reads TGTGCCAGTAGTCTGAGGGAGGGAGGCTACACCTTC. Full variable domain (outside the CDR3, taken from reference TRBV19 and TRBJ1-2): DGGITQSPKYLFRKEGQNVTLSCEQNLNHDAMYWYRQDPGQGLRLIYYSQIVNDFQKGDIAEGYSVSREKKESFPLTVTSAQKNPTAFYLCASSLREGGYTFGSGTRLTVV.

CDR3 in amino acids: CASNYRAGELFF. The CDR3 DNA reads TGTGCCAGCAACTACAGGGCAGGGGAGCTGTTTTTT. This chain links TRBV6-1 with TRBJ2-2; a weak D match, TRBD1 (6 bases). Trimming took 7 bases from V and 8 from J, leaving 11 bases between them. CDR3 length: 12 amino acids. Germline V lookup: CDR1 MNHNS, CDR2 SASEGT.

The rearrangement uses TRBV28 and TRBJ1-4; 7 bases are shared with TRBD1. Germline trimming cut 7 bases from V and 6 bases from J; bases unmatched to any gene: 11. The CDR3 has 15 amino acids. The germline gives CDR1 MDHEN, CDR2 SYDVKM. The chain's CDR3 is CASTPGGKGDEKLFF. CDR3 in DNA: TGTGCCAGCACCCCAGGGGGAAAGGGGGATGAAAAACTGTTTTTT.

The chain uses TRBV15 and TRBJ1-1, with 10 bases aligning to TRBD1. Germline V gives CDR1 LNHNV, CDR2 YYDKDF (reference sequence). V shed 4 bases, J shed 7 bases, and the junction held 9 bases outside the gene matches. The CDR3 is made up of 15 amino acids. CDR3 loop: CATSIEVTGGFEAFF. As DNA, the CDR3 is TGTGCCACCAGCATAGAAGTGACAGGGGGCTTTGAAGCTTTCTTT.

CDR3 protein: CASSGSEGVFNEQFF. CDR3 bases: TGCGCCAGCAGCGGGTCGGAGGGAGTATTCAATGAGCAGTTCTTC. The rearrangement joins TRBV10-2 to TRBJ2-1, with D perhaps matching TRBD2 (6 bases). Germline V gene lookup returns CDR1 WSHSY and CDR2 SAAADI. The CDR3 extends over 15 amino acids. Trimming shortened V by 6 bases and J by 6 bases, and 18 bases separated the two germline ends.

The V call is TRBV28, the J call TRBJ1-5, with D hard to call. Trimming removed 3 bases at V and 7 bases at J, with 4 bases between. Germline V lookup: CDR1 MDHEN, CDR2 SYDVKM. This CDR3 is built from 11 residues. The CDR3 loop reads CASSFLQPQHF. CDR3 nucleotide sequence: TGTGCCAGCAGTTTTCTACAGCCCCAGCATTTT.

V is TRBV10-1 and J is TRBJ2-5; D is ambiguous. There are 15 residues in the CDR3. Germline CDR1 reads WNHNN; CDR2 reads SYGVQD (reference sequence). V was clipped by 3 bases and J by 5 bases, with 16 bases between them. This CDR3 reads CASSDGGILGETQYF. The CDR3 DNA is TGCGCCAGCAGTGACGGCGGAATCCTGGGGGAGACCCAGTACTTC.